The next 10 T cell receptor beta chains were all read from a single sample in a study of EBV T-cell therapy then PD-1 blockade in nasopharyngeal carcinoma. Time point in this sample: 266 days after commencement of treatment, after nivolumab therapy. Treatment here: AdE1-LMPpoly-expanded autologous EBV-specific T-cell therapy followed by anti-PD-1 nivolumab. Assay used: immunoSEQ multiplex PCR; TCRdb lists only in-frame clones, some missing. This sample has about 20,000 clones, with about 86% found just once. Which antigens these TCRs recognize remains unknown. This specimen was CD8+ T cells from blood, taken around day 300 from a patient whose treatment included autologous EBV-specific T cells and nivolumab. Receptor source: a man aged 35-49 years with nasopharyngeal carcinoma.

This clone has only one observation. The chain uses TRBV6-2 or TRBV6-3 and TRBJ1-2, with D maybe TRBD1 (6 bases). This CDR3 has 13 amino acids. CDR1 and CDR2 from the germline V gene are MNHEY and SVGEGT. Trimming removed 4 bases from V and 6 bases from J, with 12 bases in between. The CDR3 is CASSSLDRHGYTF. The CDR3 DNA reads TGTGCCAGCAGTTCCCTCGACAGGCATGGCTACACCTTC.

This sequence joins TRBV7-9 and TRBJ2-7; 7 bases are a match to TRBD2. Unmatched junction bases numbered 5, after V lost 5 bases and J lost 1 base. CDR3 length equals 14 residues. CDR1 is SEHNR and CDR2 is FQNEAQ in the germline V gene (reference sequence). CDR3: CASSPLGGSYEQYF. DNA for the CDR3: TGTGCCAGCAGCCCGCTGGGGGGGTCCTACGAGCAGTACTTC.

This chain connects TRBV6-5 to TRBJ2-1; TRBD2 agrees at 12 bases. The CDR3 extends over 16 amino acids. The junction had 5 bases not matched to a gene; V was cut back by 0 bases and J by 8 bases. CDR1 is MNHEY and CDR2 is SVGAGI in the germline V gene. CDR3 sequence: CASSYSLAGGMDEQFF. CDR3 in DNA: TGTGCCAGCAGTTACTCGCTAGCGGGGGGGATGGATGAGCAGTTCTTC.

The CDR3 nucleotides read TGTGCCAGCAGCCACTCCTCTCTAGCGCCCAAGAGTGAGCAGTTCTTC. The encoded protein is CASSHSSLAPKSEQFF. The gene calls are TRBV7-6 and TRBJ2-1; D is perhaps TRBD2 (6 bases). V was shortened by 5 bases and J by 9 bases, with 23 bases between the two germline ends. The germline V gene has CDR1 SGHVS and CDR2 FNYEAQ. There are 16 residues in the CDR3.

This clone was seen just once. The chain joins TRBV2 to TRBJ1-1; 9 nucleotides agree with TRBD1. Trimming removed 7 bases from V and 4 bases from J; junction bases left unmatched: 13. Per the germline V gene, CDR1 is SNHLY and CDR2 is FYNNEI. CDR3 length: 16 amino acids. The CDR3 DNA is TGTGCCAGCAATCTTCACAGGGGGCTGAGAATCACTGAAGCTTTCTTT. It encodes CASNLHRGLRITEAFF.

V and J are TRBV21-1 and TRBJ2-7. TRBV21-1 is marked as a pseudogene. There are 16 residues in the CDR3. The CDR3 region is CASSKGASTAYEEQYF. In nucleotides, the CDR3 is TGTGCCAGCAGCAAAGGAGCCAGTACTGCCTACGAAGAGCAGTACTTC.

The rearrangement uses TRBV6-5 and TRBJ1-6; a weak D match, TRBD1 (5 bases). Trimming took off 7 bases at V and 7 bases at J, with 14 bases between the two ends. Germline CDR1 reads MNHEY; CDR2 reads SVGAGI. The CDR3 sequence is 14 residues long. CDR3 region: CASKESRENSPLHF. The CDR3 coding sequence is TGTGCCAGCAAGGAGTCCAGGGAGAATTCACCCCTCCACTTT.

Notes on this clone: Other DNA sequences in the same sample also yield this CDR3. CDR3 nucleotides: TGTGCCAGCAGTTTCGGACAGGGCTACGAGCAGTACTTC. It specifies CASSFGQGYEQYF. The V and J genes are TRBV2 and TRBJ2-7; 8 bases fit TRBD1. The trim removed 5 bases at V and 3 bases at J, leaving 3 bases unmatched. Germline V CDR1 and CDR2: SNHLY, FYNNEI. The CDR3 covers 13 residues.

The chain employs TRBV28 and TRBJ2-5; D tentatively fits TRBD1 or TRBD2 (5 bases each). V was clipped by 1 base and J by 4 bases, with 13 bases between them. CDR1 MDHEN and CDR2 SYDVKM come from the germline V gene. The CDR3 spans 15 residues. CDR3 bases: TGTGCCAGCAGTTTATCGGGGTTTGGGGGAGAGACCCAGTACTTC. Encoded protein: CASSLSGFGGETQYF.

The rearrangement uses TRBV6-5 and TRBJ2-5, with 7 bases aligning to TRBD2. The V segment lost 4 bases and the J segment 5 bases; nucleotides outside the gene matches: 13. Germline lookup yields CDR1 MNHEY and CDR2 SVGAGI. The CDR3 covers 16 residues. The CDR3 region has the DNA TGTGCCAGCAGTTTCACCAGGGAGGGAAAACGGGAGACCCAGTACTTC. It specifies CASSFTREGKRETQYF.